In this sample, the clone carrying this T cell receptor beta chain turned up a few times. Its antigen remains unidentified. These data are taken from a study of early T cells in non-severe SARS-CoV-2 infection. Findings and limits, study-wide: Matching with VDJdb favored anti-spike CD8 responses (missing private and CD4 specificities).

Germline values: CDR1 KGHSH, CDR2 LQKENI. There are 16 residues in the CDR3. V shed 5 bases, J shed 4 bases, and the junction held 7 bases outside the gene matches. TCRdb reprocessed the 5' RACE reads via MiXCR and lists one record per CDR3 protein. The data contain 75,000 to 80,000 distinct CDR3 sequences, about a sixth of them singletons. The gene calls are TRBV18 and TRBJ2-1; TRBD2 agrees at 11 bases. The sequence came from an adult who was a healthcare worker with PCR-confirmed SARS-CoV-2 infection or an uninfected control (not recorded which). Sequenced input: whole blood. The CDR3 DNA follows: TGTGCCAGCTCAGCCTACGGGACTAGCGGTTACAATGAGCAGTTCTTC. Translated, it gives CASSAYGTSGYNEQFF.